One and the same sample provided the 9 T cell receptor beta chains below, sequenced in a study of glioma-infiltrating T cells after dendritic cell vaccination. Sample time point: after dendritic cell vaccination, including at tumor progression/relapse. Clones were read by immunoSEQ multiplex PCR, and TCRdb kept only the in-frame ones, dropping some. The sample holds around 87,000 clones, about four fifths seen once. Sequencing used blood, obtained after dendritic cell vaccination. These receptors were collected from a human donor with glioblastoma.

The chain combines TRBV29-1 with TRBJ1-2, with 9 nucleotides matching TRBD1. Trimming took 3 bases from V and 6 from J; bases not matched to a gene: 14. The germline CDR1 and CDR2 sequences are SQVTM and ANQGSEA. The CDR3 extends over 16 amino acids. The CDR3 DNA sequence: TGCAGCGTTGACGTCCCGGGACAGGGAATGGAGAATGGCTACACCTTC. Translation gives CSVDVPGQGMENGYTF.

The CDR3 loop is CASSRDRGFYEQYF. CDR3 coding DNA: TGTGCCAGCAGCCGGGACAGGGGGTTCTACGAGCAGTACTTC. This chain uses TRBV2 with TRBJ2-7; 11 bases map to TRBD1. The CDR3 runs 14 residues. Germline V gene sequence: CDR1 SNHLY, CDR2 FYNNEI. V lost 6 bases and J lost 3; bases outside the gene matches: 4.

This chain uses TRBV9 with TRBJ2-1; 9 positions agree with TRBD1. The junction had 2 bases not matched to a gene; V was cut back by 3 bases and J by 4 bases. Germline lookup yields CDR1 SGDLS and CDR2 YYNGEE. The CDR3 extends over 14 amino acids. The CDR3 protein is CASSAGQGYNEQFF. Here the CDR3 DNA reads TGTGCCAGCAGCGCCGGACAGGGGTACAATGAGCAGTTCTTC.

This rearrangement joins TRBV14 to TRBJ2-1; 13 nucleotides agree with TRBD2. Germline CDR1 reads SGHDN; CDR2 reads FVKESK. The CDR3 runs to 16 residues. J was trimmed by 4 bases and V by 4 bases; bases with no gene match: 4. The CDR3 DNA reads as TGTGCCAGCAGCCGTGGGACTAGCGGGAAGTACAATGAGCAGTTCTTC. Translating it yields CASSRGTSGKYNEQFF.

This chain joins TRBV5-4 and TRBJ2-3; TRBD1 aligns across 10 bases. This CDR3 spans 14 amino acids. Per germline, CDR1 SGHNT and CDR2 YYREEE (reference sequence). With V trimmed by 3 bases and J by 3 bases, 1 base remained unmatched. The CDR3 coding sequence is TGTGCCAGCAGCTGGGGACAGGGGACAGATACGCAGTATTTT. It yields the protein CASSWGQGTDTQYF.

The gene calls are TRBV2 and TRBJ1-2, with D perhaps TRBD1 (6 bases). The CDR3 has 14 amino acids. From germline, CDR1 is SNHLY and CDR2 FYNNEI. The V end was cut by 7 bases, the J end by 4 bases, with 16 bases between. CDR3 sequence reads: CASTSQGMGYGYTF. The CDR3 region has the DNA TGTGCCAGCACTTCGCAGGGGATGGGCTATGGCTACACCTTC. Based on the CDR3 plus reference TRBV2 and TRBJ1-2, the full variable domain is EPEVTQTPSHQVTQMGQEVILRCVPISNHLYFYWYRQILGQKVEFLVSFYNNEISEKSEIFDDQFSVERPDGSNFTLKIRSTKLEDSAMYFCASTSQGMGYGYTFGSGTRLTVV.

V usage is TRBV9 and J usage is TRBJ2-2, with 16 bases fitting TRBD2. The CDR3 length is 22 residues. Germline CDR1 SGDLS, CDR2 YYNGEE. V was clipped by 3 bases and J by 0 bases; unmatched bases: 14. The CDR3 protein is CASSGGTSGGDSHYANTGELFF. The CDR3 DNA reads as TGTGCCAGCAGCGGAGGGACTAGCGGGGGGGACTCCCATTACGCGAACACCGGGGAGCTGTTTTTT.

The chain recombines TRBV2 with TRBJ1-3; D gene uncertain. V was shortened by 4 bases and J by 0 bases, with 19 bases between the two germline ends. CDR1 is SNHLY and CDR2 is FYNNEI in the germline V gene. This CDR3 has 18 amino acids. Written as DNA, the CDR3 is TGTGCCAGCAGTGCAAGCGGGTTTGACCTGAGCTCTGGAAACACCATATATTTT. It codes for CASSASGFDLSSGNTIYF.

The CDR3 is CASSFSRGLQPQHF. In DNA, the CDR3 is TGTGCCAGCAGCTTTTCGAGGGGGCTTCAGCCCCAGCATTTT. The V gene is TRBV12-1, the J gene TRBJ1-5; the D call in the table, TRBD1, was not verified against the DNA. TRBV12-1 is a pseudogene. The CDR3 covers 14 residues.